Listed here are 32 T cell receptor beta chains from one sample, sequenced in a study of beta chain features in type 1 diabetes. The entirety of the isolated RNA underwent reverse transcription, so expressed TCRB transcripts were sequenced. This table comes from immunoSEQ multiplex PCR, and its TCRdb copy is limited to in-frame clones, with some not included. The sample lists 330,000 or so clones, roughly 15% occurring once. What was sequenced was central memory CD4+ T cells from blood. The receptor source for this set is a man aged 30-40 years in good health.

The gene calls are TRBV7-2 and TRBJ2-4; D is ambiguous. V lost 0 bases and J 0 bases, leaving 6 bases between the germline ends. This CDR3 has 15 residues. CDR1 SGHTA and CDR2 FQGNSA come from the germline V gene. The DNA of the CDR3 is TGTGCCAGCAGCTTAGCGGGTTTAGCCAAAAACATTCAGTACTTC. It translates to CASSLAGLAKNIQYF.

This clone was picked up a small number of times. CDR3 DNA sequence: TGTGCCAGCAGCCCCTCCGGGACTAGCGGGGGGGCAGGAGATACGCAGTATTTT. It translates to CASSPSGTSGGAGDTQYF. The chain employs TRBV7-9 and TRBJ2-3; 16 bases map to TRBD2. This CDR3 is 18 amino acids long. The V gene's germline CDR1 is SEHNR and CDR2 FQNEAQ (reference sequence). The junction had 10 bases not matched to a gene; V was cut back by 5 bases and J by 5 bases. The full variable domain, rest sourced from reference TRBV7-9 and TRBJ2-3, is DTGVSQNPRHKITKRGQNVTFRCDPISEHNRLYWYRQTLGQGPEFLTYFQNEAQLEKSRLLSDRFSAERPKGSFSTLEIQRTEQGDSAMYLCASSPSGTSGGAGDTQYFGPGTRLTVL.

This clone appeared a few times. The chain recombines TRBV7-2 with TRBJ2-3; 16 nucleotides match TRBD2. The CDR3 sequence is 17 residues long. Per germline, CDR1 SGHTA and CDR2 FQGNSA. Trimming cost V 5 bases and J 5 bases; bases outside gene matches: 7. CDR3 in DNA: TGTGCCAGCAGCCCCGGGACTAGCGGGGGGGCCGTAGATACGCAGTATTTT. This encodes CASSPGTSGGAVDTQYF. The entire variable domain, with the rest obtained from reference TRBV7-2 and TRBJ2-3, is as follows: GAGVSQSPSNKVTEKGKDVELRCDPISGHTALYWYRQSLGQGLEFLIYFQGNSAPDKSGLPSDRFSAERTGGSVSTLTIQRTQQEDSAVYLCASSPGTSGGAVDTQYFGPGTRLTVL.

This clone was detected a few times. CDR3 nucleotides: TGTGCCAGCAGCCAAGTTCCAGGGGTCGGCGAGCAGTACTTC. Its translation is CASSQVPGVGEQYF. This chain links TRBV14 with TRBJ2-7; possibly TRBD1 for D (6 bases). The V gene lost 1 base and the J gene lost 6 bases, with 13 bases spanning the gap. Germline V gene lookup returns CDR1 SGHDN and CDR2 FVKESK. The CDR3 is 14 residues long.

This clone was seen only a few times. The rearrangement links TRBV2 to TRBJ2-1; 7 bases fit TRBD2. J was trimmed by 5 bases and V by 7 bases; bases with no gene match: 5. The CDR3 sequence is 13 residues long. Germline V gene data show CDR1 as SNHLY and CDR2 as FYNNEI. CDR3 nucleotide sequence: TGTGCCAGCACGCGGGAGATAGACAATGAGCAGTTCTTC. Translating gives CASTREIDNEQFF.

There are a few counts of this clone. The V and J genes are TRBV5-3 and TRBJ1-1; D gene uncertain. TRBV5-3 carries the ORF label, with uncertain function. V lost 10 bases and J 1 base, leaving 14 bases between the germline ends. The CDR3 totals 13 residues. CDR3 protein: CAFSAAKNTEAFF. The CDR3 nucleotides read TGTGCCTTTTCGGCGGCCAAGAACACTGAAGCTTTCTTT.

This clone was counted only a few times. The chain joins TRBV5-1 to TRBJ2-7, with 7 bases identical to TRBD1. This CDR3 comprises 15 residues. Germline CDR1 is SGHRS and CDR2 is YFSETQ. V lost 5 bases and J lost 3; bases outside the gene matches: 11. CDR3 amino acids: CASRPSPTGDYEQYF. CDR3 nucleotide sequence: TGCGCCAGCAGACCCTCGCCAACAGGGGACTACGAGCAGTACTTC.

The chain links TRBV4-2 to TRBJ2-3; D is possibly TRBD2 (6 bases). There are 13 residues in the CDR3. Trimming left V 0 bases short and J 12 bases short, with 13 bases between. CDR1 and CDR2 (germline): LGHNA, YNFKEQ. The CDR3 DNA reads as TGTGCCAGCAGCCAAGATCGGAGGGGATTCCAGTATTTT. Its translation: CASSQDRRGFQYF.

This clone has a handful of counts. The chain links TRBV6-6 to TRBJ1-6; maybe TRBD1 (5 bases). The CDR3 has 16 amino acids. Trimming cost V 5 bases and J 7 bases, with 18 bases left between them. CDR1 is MNHNY and CDR2 is SVGAGI in the germline V gene (reference sequence). CDR3 sequence (DNA): TGTGCCAGCAGTCCCTGGTCCCCAGGGCAAAATTCACCCCTCCACTTT. The encoded protein is CASSPWSPGQNSPLHF.

The chain is built from TRBV7-7 and TRBJ2-5, with D possibly being TRBD1 (5 bases). Looked up from germline, CDR1 is SSHAT and CDR2 is FNYEAQ (reference sequence). The CDR3 sequence is 12 residues long. The V end lost 6 bases, the J end lost 6 bases, and 11 bases lay between the germline ends. CDR3 region: CASRGVIKTQYF. The CDR3 DNA sequence: TGTGCCAGCAGAGGGGTAATCAAGACCCAGTACTTC.

The rearrangement uses TRBV27 and TRBJ2-3; D perhaps matches TRBD2 (6 bases). Trimming cost V 7 bases and J 4 bases, with 18 bases left between them. The CDR3 loop spans 15 amino acids. Germline V gene lookup returns CDR1 MNHEY and CDR2 SMNVEV (reference sequence). The CDR3 region has the DNA TGTGCCAGCACTCAACTGGGGGGAGATGCAGATACGCAGTATTTT. This codes for CASTQLGGDADTQYF.

A few counts support this clone. V usage is TRBV4-3 and J usage is TRBJ2-1, with TRBD2 matching 8 bases. The germline V gene has CDR1 LGHNA and CDR2 YSLEER. This CDR3 spans 16 amino acids. Unmatched junction bases numbered 7, after V lost 0 bases and J lost 6 bases. The CDR3 protein is CASSQERASGPNEQFF. CDR3 sequence (DNA): TGCGCCAGCAGCCAAGAAAGGGCTAGCGGGCCCAATGAGCAGTTCTTC.

The sample holds a few counts of this clone. The chain couples TRBV6-5 to TRBJ2-7, with a possible D match to TRBD1 (7 bases). CDR1 and CDR2 (germline): MNHEY, SVGAGI. The V end lost 5 bases, the J end lost 5 bases, and 13 bases lay between the germline ends. The CDR3 consists of 13 residues. The CDR3 reads CASSRAGQNEQYV. In DNA form, the CDR3 reads TGTGCCAGCAGTCGCGCGGGACAGAACGAGCAGTACGTC.

The chain uses TRBV5-8 and TRBJ1-2; D gene uncertain. Germline V gene data show CDR1 as SGHTS and CDR2 as YDEGEE. Trimming took off 7 bases at V and 0 bases at J, with 19 bases between the two ends. The CDR3 is 16 amino acids. For the CDR3, the DNA is TGTGCCAGCGGGAACGCCGCCAGCTGGCCTAACTATGGCTACACCTTC. Its protein is CASGNAASWPNYGYTF.

The gene calls are TRBV4-1 and TRBJ2-5, with D perhaps matching TRBD1 (5 bases). From germline, CDR1 is MGHRA and CDR2 YSYEKL. The CDR3 is made up of 16 amino acids. V shed 0 bases and J shed 5 bases, with 16 bases lying between them. The CDR3 coding sequence is TGCGCCAGCAGCCAAGACCTAAGGGGTTTAGGGGAGACCCAGTACTTC. Amino acids: CASSQDLRGLGETQYF.

This clone was detected only a few times. No DNA is shown, since the ends of the CDR3 on it are uncertain; the CDR3 is the one TCRdb lists. The genes are TRBV6-1 and TRBJ2-7; TRBD2, the table's D call, lacks a check against the DNA. Germline V gives CDR1 MNHNS, CDR2 SASEGT. Both ends counted, the CDR3 spans 14 residues. The CDR3 here is CASSSSGGPYEQYF.

The chain is built from TRBV7-2 and TRBJ2-2, with D unresolved. This CDR3 spans 16 amino acids. From germline, CDR1 is SGHTA and CDR2 FQGNSA. V lost 2 bases and J 6 bases, leaving 16 bases between the germline ends. The CDR3 bases are TGTGCCAGCAGCTTAAGTAGAACAAGACTGGCCGGGGAGCTGTTTTTT. It encodes CASSLSRTRLAGELFF.

V and J are TRBV18 and TRBJ1-2; 7 positions agree with TRBD1. This CDR3 region has 16 residues. Germline CDR1 KGHSH, CDR2 LQKENI. Germline trimming cut 6 bases from V and 0 bases from J; bases unmatched to any gene: 10. The CDR3 loop reads CASSPRTGETNYGYTF. The CDR3, as DNA: TGTGCCAGCTCCCCGAGAACAGGGGAGACTAACTATGGCTACACCTTC. Looking up the rest from reference TRBV18 and TRBJ1-2 gives the full variable domain: NAGVMQNPRHLVRRRGQEARLRCSPMKGHSHVYWYRQLPEEGLKFMVYLQKENIIDESGMPKERFSAEFPKEGPSILRIQQVVRGDSAAYFCASSPRTGETNYGYTFGSGTRLTVV.

This clone was seen a handful of times. This chain links TRBV6-5 with TRBJ2-7; D call uncertain. Trimming cost V 4 bases and J 0 bases, with 13 bases left between them. There are 15 residues in the CDR3. From germline, CDR1 is MNHEY and CDR2 SVGAGI. The CDR3 bases are TGTGCCAGCAGTTTGGGGTTTGCCAACTCCTACGAGCAGTACTTC. Protein sequence: CASSLGFANSYEQYF.

A few counts support this clone. J is TRBJ2-7 and V is TRBV6-5, with 9 bases identical to TRBD1. V trimming: 8 bases; J trimming: 5 bases; junction bases outside the gene matches: 4. Germline V gene data show CDR1 as MNHEY and CDR2 as SVGAGI. The CDR3 loop spans 12 amino acids. The CDR3 DNA reads TGTGCCAGCGGACAGGGGCGGAACGAGCAGTACGTC. Translated, it gives CASGQGRNEQYV.

This chain joins TRBV10-3 and TRBJ2-1; D is uncertain. CDR1 is ENHRY, CDR2 SYGVKD, per germline. V was trimmed by 0 bases and J by 4 bases, leaving 13 bases between them. CDR3 size: 16 residues. The CDR3, as DNA: TGTGCCATCAGTGAGTCGGGCGGACGGCTTTACAATGAGCAGTTCTTC. Amino acid sequence: CAISESGGRLYNEQFF.

The rearrangement links TRBV10-3 to TRBJ2-3; perhaps TRBD1 as D (6 bases). Germline CDR1 reads ENHRY; CDR2 reads SYGVKD. The CDR3 spans 15 residues. Trimming shortened V by 2 bases and J by 0 bases, and 9 bases separated the two germline ends. The CDR3 here is CAISEGGHSTDTQYF. DNA of the CDR3: TGTGCCATCAGTGAGGGGGGACACAGCACAGATACGCAGTATTTT.

This clone was counted at least ten times. In the same sample, other DNA sequences code for this CDR3. The chain carries TRBV18 and TRBJ2-1, with a weak D call TRBD1 (5 bases). This CDR3 region has 16 residues. Germline loops: CDR1 KGHSH, CDR2 LQKENI. V shed 3 bases and J shed 0 bases, with 12 bases lying between them. CDR3 residues: CASSPRQWSSYNEQFF. The CDR3 DNA reads as TGTGCCAGCTCACCCCGACAGTGGAGCTCCTACAATGAGCAGTTCTTC.

In its sample, this clone was seen many times. The chain employs TRBV10-3 and TRBJ2-5, with 9 bases that match TRBD2. With V trimmed by 3 bases and J by 1 base, 9 bases remained unmatched. This CDR3 region has 17 residues. Germline lookup yields CDR1 ENHRY and CDR2 SYGVKD. The CDR3 DNA is TGTGCCATCAGTGAACGGGCTAGCGGGATATCCCAAGAGACCCAGTACTTC. Protein product: CAISERASGISQETQYF.

This clone has only a few counts. V gene TRBV7-2 combines with J gene TRBJ2-2; 8 bases agree with TRBD2. The CDR3 extends over 14 amino acids. V gave up 8 bases and J gave up 4 bases; unmatched junction bases: 6. CDR1 is SGHTA and CDR2 is FQGNSA in the germline V gene. CDR3 amino acids: CASSRGEPTGELFF. CDR3 nucleotides: TGTGCCAGCTCGCGGGGGGAGCCCACCGGGGAGCTGTTTTTT.

This clone was detected a few times. This chain links TRBV30 with TRBJ1-5, with a weak D call TRBD1 (5 bases). Trimming shortened V by 2 bases and J by 2 bases, and 10 bases separated the two germline ends. CDR3 length: 14 residues. From germline, CDR1 is GTSNPN and CDR2 SVGIG (reference sequence). The CDR3 here is CAWSTGTGNQPQHF. DNA for the CDR3: TGTGCCTGGAGTACAGGCACCGGCAATCAGCCCCAGCATTTT.

The chain combines TRBV7-8 with TRBJ2-1; 8 bases line up with TRBD2. This CDR3 contains 14 residues. V was clipped by 3 bases and J by 6 bases; unmatched bases: 4. Looked up from germline, CDR1 is SGHVS and CDR2 is FQNEAQ. CDR3 amino acids: CASSLGSGVNEQFF. CDR3 bases: TGTGCCAGCAGCTTGGGTAGCGGGGTCAATGAGCAGTTCTTC.

This clone was counted a few times. The rearrangement joins TRBV7-3 to TRBJ2-6; 10 nucleotides match TRBD2. This CDR3 spans 18 amino acids. J was trimmed by 1 base and V by 4 bases; bases with no gene match: 7. Germline assignment: CDR1 SGHTA and CDR2 FQGTGA. The CDR3, as DNA: TGTGCCAGCAGCTACCAGATAGCGGGAGGTTCTGGGGCCAACGTCCTGACTTTC. Translated: CASSYQIAGGSGANVLTF.

The CDR3 DNA reads TGTGCCAGCAGCTTAGACAGGGTCGATACGCAGTATTTT. This translates into CASSLDRVDTQYF. The chain is built from TRBV11-3 and TRBJ2-3; TRBD1 is a possible D gene (5 bases). CDR3 length equals 13 residues. Trimming took 0 bases from V and 6 from J, leaving 7 bases between them. The V gene's germline CDR1 is SGHNT and CDR2 YENEEA.

The table lists this clone with a few counts. This chain uses TRBV18 with TRBJ1-1; 8 nucleotides line up with TRBD1. V trimming: 3 bases; J trimming: 4 bases; junction bases outside the gene matches: 25. Per germline, CDR1 KGHSH and CDR2 LQKENI. This CDR3 has 21 residues. The CDR3 spells CASSPRGGTGRTIIVSTEAFF. Here the CDR3 DNA reads TGTGCCAGCTCACCCAGAGGTGGGACAGGTAGGACCATCATCGTCAGCACTGAAGCTTTCTTT.

The gene calls are TRBV6-1 and TRBJ2-3, with 7 positions matching TRBD1. The V and J ends lost 4 bases and 5 bases, in that order; junction bases with no gene match: 3. CDR3 length: 13 residues. Germline-derived CDR1 and CDR2 are MNHNS and SASEGT. The CDR3 DNA reads as TGTGCCAGCAGTGGAGGGGGCAAAGATACGCAGTATTTT. Residues: CASSGGGKDTQYF.

This clone was observed a few times. This chain connects TRBV9 to TRBJ1-1; TRBD1 matches 10 bases. V was clipped by 5 bases and J by 11 bases; unmatched bases: 6. The CDR3 runs to 12 residues. Germline-derived CDR1 and CDR2 are SGDLS and YYNGEE. DNA for the CDR3: TGTGCCAGCAGTTCCCGGGACAGGGGCGCTTTCTTT. It encodes CASSSRDRGAFF.